Listed below are T cell receptor beta chains from one sample, sequenced in a study of blood T cell repertoires in COVID-19. Sequenced by immunoSEQ multiplex PCR; TCRdb stores in-frame clones only, minus some. The sample holds fewer than 450,000 clones, roughly 87% seen once. Sequencing was performed on PBMCs or T cells enriched from blood (not recorded which). These receptors all stem from a woman in her twenties or thirties who had recovered from COVID-19. CDR3s include the opening cysteine and the closing phenylalanine or tryptophan. Each record gives: J gene, D gene, V gene, CDR3 DNA, CDR3 protein. The D gene is left open where the match is weak.

J gene: TRBJ2-1; D gene: TRBD1; V gene: TRBV18; CDR3 DNA: TGTGCCAGCTCTCCTCCCGGGACAGGGGGCGTGAATGAGCAGTTCTTC; CDR3 protein: CASSPPGTGGVNEQFF
J gene: TRBJ1-1; D gene: TRBD1; V gene: TRBV3-1/TRBV3-2; CDR3 DNA: TGTGCCAGCAGCTCATACCGGGACAGGGGAATGAACACTGAAGCTTTCTTT; CDR3 protein: CASSSYRDRGMNTEAFF
J gene: TRBJ2-3; D gene: .; V gene: TRBV10-3; CDR3 DNA: TGTGCCACCCTATCTCGACGGGGAAGCACAGATACGCAGTATTTT; CDR3 protein: CATLSRRGSTDTQYF
J gene: TRBJ2-3; D gene: TRBD2; V gene: TRBV30; CDR3 DNA: TGTGCCTGGAGAAACAGAGCGGGGGTCCGGATTGGAACAGATACGCAGTATTTT; CDR3 protein: CAWRNRAGVRIGTDTQYF
J gene: TRBJ2-7; D gene: .; V gene: TRBV4-1; CDR3 DNA: TGCGCCAGCAGCCAAGACCCTTTCACGGTGTACGAGCAGTACTTC; CDR3 protein: CASSQDPFTVYEQYF
J gene: TRBJ2-2; D gene: .; V gene: TRBV11-3; CDR3 DNA: TGTGCCAGCAGCTTCTCGTATGTCGGGGAGCTGTTTTTT; CDR3 protein: CASSFSYVGELFF
J gene: TRBJ2-7; D gene: .; V gene: TRBV6-5; CDR3 DNA: TGTGCCAGCAGCAGGTCGGGGTACGAGCAGTACTTC; CDR3 protein: CASSRSGYEQYF
J gene: TRBJ2-1; D gene: TRBD2; V gene: TRBV11-2; CDR3 DNA: TGTGCCAGCAGCGTCGGGACTAGCGGGGGGGCCTACAATGAGCAGTTCTTC; CDR3 protein: CASSVGTSGGAYNEQFF
J gene: TRBJ2-1; D gene: .; V gene: TRBV5-1; CDR3 DNA: TGCGCCAGCAGCGAGGGCACAGGGAACTCCTACAATGAGCAGTTCTTC; CDR3 protein: CASSEGTGNSYNEQFF
J gene: TRBJ1-5; D gene: .; V gene: TRBV19; CDR3 DNA: TGTGCCAGTAGTCCAATATTCTATAGCAATCAGCCCCAGCATTTT; CDR3 protein: CASSPIFYSNQPQHF
J gene: TRBJ1-6; D gene: TRBD1; V gene: TRBV6-5; CDR3 DNA: TGTGCCAGCAGGACAGGGGGCAGTTCACCCCTCCACTTT; CDR3 protein: CASRTGGSSPLHF
J gene: TRBJ2-5; D gene: TRBD2; V gene: TRBV24-1; CDR3 DNA: TGTGCCACCAGTGCCCCGGGACTAGCGGGGGGGCTAGGGGAGACCCAGTACTTC; CDR3 protein: CATSAPGLAGGLGETQYF
J gene: TRBJ1-1; D gene: .; V gene: TRBV7-7; CDR3 DNA: TGTGCCAGCAGCTTAGACAGGAACACTGAAGCTTTCTTT; CDR3 protein: CASSLDRNTEAFF